This T cell receptor beta chain stems from a study of technical replicates of blood from several donors. Measured with immunoSEQ multiplex PCR; TCRdb has only the in-frame clones, and not every one. The sample contains over 85,000 clones, around 96% of which appear only once. The sample was T cells isolated from PBMCs. The receptor comes from a human donor in good health.

CDR3: CASSLPGVARNEQFF. In DNA, the CDR3 is TGTGCCAGCAGCTTACCGGGAGTGGCGCGCAATGAGCAGTTCTTC. The J gene is TRBJ2-1, the V gene TRBV7-2, with D possibly matching TRBD2 (6 bases). Trimming took 2 bases from V and 6 from J, leaving 14 bases between them. The CDR3 sequence is 15 residues long. CDR1 and CDR2 (germline): SGHTA, FQGNSA.